This passage covers 5 T cell receptor beta chains from one sample sequenced in a study of control samples from healthy donors and cancer patients. The table came from immunoSEQ multiplex PCR; TCRdb's copy has only in-frame clones and leaves some out. The sample holds some 130,000 clones; more than 85% are singletons and the top ten take around 8.1%. The sequenced material came from blood. The receptors shown here come from a man between 18 and 35 years old in good health.

This chain links TRBV19 with TRBJ2-7; TRBD1 matches 7 bases. Germline V gene lookup returns CDR1 LNHDA and CDR2 SQIVND (reference sequence). After removal of 6 bases from V and 9 bases from J, the junction contained 11 bases not matched to a gene. CDR3 size: 13 residues. The CDR3 sequence is CASSETGRYPQYF. The CDR3 nucleotides read TGTGCCAGTAGCGAGACAGGGCGGTACCCGCAGTACTTC.

The genes are TRBV4-1 and TRBJ1-5; no definite D call. CDR1 is MGHRA and CDR2 is YSYEKL in the germline V gene. The CDR3 is 14 amino acids. V was clipped by 1 base and J by 5 bases, with 9 bases between them. CDR3 nucleotides: TGCGCCAGCAGCCAAGTTATATTAGATCAGCCCCAGCATTTT. Amino acid sequence: CASSQVILDQPQHF.

This CDR3 is CASSQQGADHEQYF. The DNA for the CDR3 is TGTGCCAGTAGTCAACAGGGGGCGGACCACGAGCAGTACTTC. The chain has TRBV19 and TRBJ2-7; 9 bases align to TRBD1. The V and J ends lost 5 bases and 5 bases, in that order; junction bases with no gene match: 7. Looked up from germline, CDR1 is LNHDA and CDR2 is SQIVND (reference sequence). The CDR3 sequence is 14 residues long. The whole variable domain, filled in from reference TRBV19 and TRBJ2-7, reads DGGITQSPKYLFRKEGQNVTLSCEQNLNHDAMYWYRQDPGQGLRLIYYSQIVNDFQKGDIAEGYSVSREKKESFPLTVTSAQKNPTAFYLCASSQQGADHEQYFGPGTRLTVT.

This clone appeared once. The chain couples TRBV24-1 to TRBJ1-3; no reliable D call. Deletions cut 6 bases from V and 2 bases from J, with 7 bases between. Germline lookup yields CDR1 KGHDR and CDR2 SFDVKD. This CDR3 contains 13 residues. CDR3 sequence (DNA): TGTGCCACCAGTCAAGTTACTGGAAACACCATATATTTT. Protein product: CATSQVTGNTIYF.

This chain connects TRBV3-1 (or the pseudogene TRBV3-2) to TRBJ2-3; TRBD2 matches at 8 bases. CDR1 and CDR2 (germline): LGHDT, YNNKEL (reference sequence). The CDR3 extends over 16 amino acids. Unmatched junction bases numbered 8, after V lost 1 base and J lost 5 bases. The CDR3 DNA sequence: TGTGCCAGCAGCCAAGTCAACGGGGGGGCAATAGATACGCAGTATTTT. This sequence encodes CASSQVNGGAIDTQYF.